Listed below are T cell receptor beta chains from one sample, sequenced in a study of identical twins. From the 5' RACE reads, TCRdb called clonotypes with MiXCR, one entry per CDR3 protein. Seen here are some 690,000 distinct CDR3 sequences, approximately 21% observed once, and the top ten hold roughly 4.3%. These data also formed part of another study, on T cells expressing NK-cell markers.

Sample: PBMCs. Receptor source: a woman aged 18-29 years in good health. Both conserved end residues are part of each CDR3. D genes are given only for firm matches. Where a row states a size, it is once, few, many or the class of an expanded clone; other rows omit it.

j_call | clone_size | v_call | d_call | cdr3_nt | cdr3_aa
TRBJ2-1 | - | TRBV5-1 | TRBD2 | TGCGCCAGCAGCTTGGAGTCGCGGGGGGGCCGGAATGAGCAGTTCTTC | CASSLESRGGRNEQFF
TRBJ2-1 | - | TRBV3-1 | TRBD2 | TGTGCCAGCAGCCAAGGTTTACGGGGGGGCAATAATGAGCAGTTCTTC | CASSQGLRGGNNEQFF
TRBJ1-1 | few | TRBV27 | TRBD1 | TGTGCCAGCAGTCAGCGGACAGGATACATGAACACTGAAGCTTTCTTT | CASSQRTGYMNTEAFF
TRBJ2-1 | few | TRBV7-3 | - | TGTGCCAGCAGCTTAGGTCCGAACGACTACAATGAGCAGTTCTTC | CASSLGPNDYNEQFF
TRBJ2-7 | many | TRBV12-3/TRBV12-4 | - | TGTGCCAGCAGTTTAATGTGGGCAGGTAACTACGAGCAGTACTTC | CASSLMWAGNYEQYF
TRBJ2-5 | few | TRBV20-1 | - | TGCAGTGCTAGAGAGGTCGCAGAAGAGACCCAGTACTTC | CSAREVAEETQYF
TRBJ2-7 | - | TRBV29-1 | TRBD2 | TGCAGCGTTGGGGGGGGGAGTCTATACGAGCAGTACTTC | CSVGGGSLYEQYF
TRBJ2-2 | few | TRBV20-1 | - | TGCAGTGCTAGCCTTCTCGGGGAGCTGTTTTTT | CSASLLGELFF
TRBJ2-2 | few | TRBV11-2 | - | TGTGCCAGCAGCTTATCGCAGGGATATCCCGGGGAGCTGTTTTTT | CASSLSQGYPGELFF
TRBJ2-3 | - | TRBV25-1 | - | TGTGCCAGCGGATTGGACAGCTTCCGGGATACGCAGTATTTT | CASGLDSFRDTQYF
TRBJ2-3 | - | TRBV5-6 | TRBD1 | TGTGCCAGCAGCCGGCCGGGACAGAGCACAGATACGCAGTATTTT | CASSRPGQSTDTQYF
TRBJ2-7 | few | TRBV3-1 | TRBD2 | TGTGCCAGCAGCCGACATACTAGCGGATACTCCTACGAGCAGTACTTC | CASSRHTSGYSYEQYF
TRBJ1-1 | - | TRBV5-6 | - | TGTGCCAGCAGCTTCGGGGACACCTTGCTTCATTTCTTT | CASSFGDTLLHFF
TRBJ2-2 | - | TRBV5-6 | - | TGTGCCACCGAACCGGGGAACACCGGGGAGCTGTTTTTT | CATEPGNTGELFF
TRBJ2-1 | few | TRBV10-3 | - | TGTGCCACCCTCGGGACGCCGGAGAATGAGCAGTTCTTC | CATLGTPENEQFF
TRBJ2-5 | few | TRBV20-1 | - | TGCAGTGCTCGGCTAGACCCGGGGGAGACCCAGTACTTC | CSARLDPGETQYF
TRBJ2-7 | many | TRBV10-2 | - | TGCGCCAGCACGACAGGTCAACGCACGGGCGAGCAGTACTTC | CASTTGQRTGEQYF
TRBJ2-7 | many | TRBV7-2 | TRBD2 | TGTGCCAGCAGCCTGACTAGCAGCTCCTACGAGCAGTACTTC | CASSLTSSSYEQYF
TRBJ2-1 | - | TRBV7-9 | TRBD2 | TGTGCCAGCAGCCAGGGACTAGCGGGGCATGAGCAGTTCTTC | CASSQGLAGHEQFF
TRBJ2-2 | - | TRBV12-3/TRBV12-4 | TRBD1 | TGTGCTAGCAGTGTCCGGGACAGCGCTTACACCGGGGAGCTGTTTTTT | CASSVRDSAYTGELFF
TRBJ2-1 | - | TRBV7-2 | - | TGTGCCAGCAGCTTAATCGACTACGCCTACAATGAGCAGTTCTTC | CASSLIDYAYNEQFF
TRBJ2-1 | - | TRBV3-1 | - | TGTGCCAGCAGCCAAGATACCAGTGGGCGGGACTACAATGAGCAGTTCTTC | CASSQDTSGRDYNEQFF